The 32 T cell receptor beta chains given below trace back to one sample, sequenced in a study of CD4 T cells in relation to SARS-CoV-2 and coronaviruses. Profiled with immunoSEQ multiplex PCR; TCRdb holds only in-frame clones, not every one. The sample yields 25,000 to 30,000 clones, 75% to 80% seen once. Before the COVID-19 pandemic, during about 2010-2018, CD4+ T cells were taken from unexposed donors. CD4+ T cells were isolated from the cells after around 9 days of culture. Their recognized antigens are unknown. Source material: CD4+ T cells from PBMCs, cultured in vitro. The source is a human donor in good health.

This clone was seen a handful of times. V is TRBV19 and J is TRBJ1-2; tentatively, D is TRBD1 (5 bases). The germline V and J ends were trimmed by 9 bases and 8 bases, with 19 bases remaining between them. The CDR3 spans 13 residues. Germline CDR1 LNHDA, CDR2 SQIVND (reference sequence). CDR3 residues: CASSPGPPGGYTF. Written as DNA, the CDR3 is TGTGCCAGCTCCCCGGGACCCCCGGGAGGCTACACCTTC.

This chain joins TRBV4-3 and TRBJ1-2, with 7 nucleotides matching TRBD1. The CDR3 runs 16 residues. V lost 0 bases, J lost 4 bases, and 8 bases stayed unmatched. The germline gives CDR1 LGHNA, CDR2 YSLEER. In DNA form, the CDR3 reads TGCGCCAGCAGCCAAGATCCGGGACAGACCTCCTATGGCTACACCTTC. It is translated as CASSQDPGQTSYGYTF.

This chain uses TRBV7-2 with TRBJ2-2; 12 nucleotides agree with TRBD2. In germline, CDR1 is SGHTA, CDR2 FQGNSA. J lost 9 bases, V lost 1 base, and 3 bases had no gene match. The CDR3 extends over 15 amino acids. CDR3 DNA: TGTGCCAGCAGCTTAGTACTAGCGGGAGGCAGGGAGCTGTTTTTT. This codes for CASSLVLAGGRELFF.

J is TRBJ2-5 and V is TRBV9; 12 bases are a match to TRBD2. V lost 3 bases and J lost 5; bases outside the gene matches: 8. Germline CDR1 is SGDLS and CDR2 is YYNGEE. The CDR3 sequence is 16 residues long. CDR3 coding DNA: TGTGCCAGCAGCGCGGTCCTAGCGGGAGGGGGGGAGACCCAGTACTTC. Translating gives CASSAVLAGGGETQYF.

The chain couples TRBV19 to TRBJ1-4, with a possible D match to TRBD1 (5 bases). V dropped 1 base and J dropped 5 bases, with 14 bases sitting between them. The CDR3 is 16 amino acids. In germline, CDR1 is LNHDA, CDR2 SQIVND (reference sequence). Here the CDR3 reads CASSIGAGTVNEKLFF. The CDR3 DNA reads TGTGCCAGTAGTATAGGGGCCGGGACGGTCAATGAAAAACTGTTTTTT.

The rearrangement links TRBV5-4 to TRBJ1-2; the match to TRBD1 covers 7 bases. Germline V gene data show CDR1 as SGHNT and CDR2 as YYREEE (reference sequence). J gave up 6 bases and V 1 base, and 9 bases lay outside the gene matches. This CDR3 region has 15 residues. The CDR3 sequence: CASSLPQGRMDGYTF. CDR3 DNA: TGTGCCAGCAGCTTGCCACAGGGGAGGATGGATGGCTACACCTTC.

The V gene is TRBV7-9, the J gene TRBJ1-2; 10 bases fit TRBD1. Looked up from germline, CDR1 is SEHNR and CDR2 is FQNEAQ (reference sequence). V lost 5 bases and J lost 4; bases outside the gene matches: 7. The CDR3 covers 15 residues. CDR3 loop: CASSSRGQGPYGYTF. CDR3 nucleotide sequence: TGTGCCAGCAGCAGCAGGGGACAGGGGCCCTATGGCTACACCTTC.

J is TRBJ1-2 and V is TRBV6-2 or TRBV6-3; no firm D call. V lost 5 bases and J 8 bases, leaving 18 bases between the germline ends. Per germline, CDR1 MNHEY and CDR2 SVGEGT. The CDR3 is 14 amino acids. The CDR3 sequence: CASSNTRTFLGYTF. Written as DNA, the CDR3 is TGTGCCAGCAGTAACACCCGGACGTTTCTCGGCTACACCTTC.

This sequence joins TRBV29-1 and TRBJ2-3; 7 positions agree with TRBD1. Germline CDR1 is SQVTM and CDR2 is ANQGSEA. The CDR3 is made up of 15 amino acids. V was pared by 4 bases and J by 3 bases, with 10 bases of the junction left unmatched. CDR3: CSVGNVRGHTDTQYF. The CDR3 DNA is TGCAGCGTTGGCAACGTGAGGGGGCATACAGATACGCAGTATTTT.

The gene calls are TRBV7-2 and TRBJ1-2; D is unclear. V shed 5 bases and J shed 8 bases, with 21 bases lying between them. Germline V lookup: CDR1 SGHTA, CDR2 FQGNSA. The length of the CDR3 is 15 residues. CDR3 bases: TGTGCCAGCAGCCCCACGGGCGGGGAGTCTGGGGGCTACACCTTC. This codes for CASSPTGGESGGYTF.

V is TRBV6-6 and J is TRBJ2-3; D unresolved. CDR3 size: 14 residues. V shed 9 bases and J shed 0 bases, with 13 bases lying between them. Germline assignment: CDR1 MNHNY and CDR2 SVGAGI (reference sequence). CDR3 residues: CASKVTPSTDTQYF. In DNA form, the CDR3 reads TGTGCCAGTAAGGTTACCCCTAGCACAGATACGCAGTATTTT.

The chain uses TRBV5-6 and TRBJ2-3; D call uncertain. Germline V gene sequence: CDR1 SGHDT, CDR2 YYEEEE. There are 11 residues in the CDR3. V dropped 4 bases and J dropped 6 bases, with 6 bases sitting between them. The CDR3, as DNA: TGTGCCAGCAGCCTCCGGGATACGCAGTATTTT. This translates into CASSLRDTQYF. Combining the CDR3 with reference TRBV5-6 and TRBJ2-3 gives the whole variable domain DAGVTQSPTHLIKTRGQQVTLRCSPKSGHDTVSWYQQALGQGPQFIFQYYEEEERQRGNFPDRFSGHQFPNYSSELNVNALLLGDSALYLCASSLRDTQYFGPGTRLTVL.

This clone turned up a few times. This chain's CDR3 is CASSAGGQGSYNEQFF. In DNA form, the CDR3 reads TGTGCCAGCAGCGCGGGGGGACAGGGTTCCTACAATGAGCAGTTCTTC. V is TRBV9 and J is TRBJ2-1; TRBD1 matches at 9 bases. The CDR3 has 16 residues. J was trimmed by 1 base and V by 3 bases; bases with no gene match: 5. From germline, CDR1 is SGDLS and CDR2 YYNGEE.

The V gene is TRBV7-3, the J gene TRBJ2-1; D is undetermined. This CDR3 is built from 17 residues. Germline-derived CDR1 and CDR2 are SGHTA and FQGTGA. Between the trimmed V and J ends, which lost 2 bases and 1 base, there was a span of 15 bases. Written as DNA, the CDR3 is TGTGCCAGCAGCTTATCCCCCGTTGTGTCATCCTACAATGAGCAGTTCTTC. Its translation is CASSLSPVVSSYNEQFF.

For the CDR3, the DNA is TGTGCCAGCTCACCCTCTAGCGGCTCCTACGAGCAGTACTTC. Its translation is CASSPSSGSYEQYF. The chain joins TRBV18 to TRBJ2-7; TRBD2 aligns across 7 bases. Germline CDR1 reads KGHSH; CDR2 reads LQKENI. The J segment lost 0 bases and the V segment lost 3 bases, leaving 2 bases of the junction unmatched. The CDR3 contains 14 residues.

The rearrangement joins TRBV7-9 to TRBJ2-3, with 10 positions matching TRBD2. Per germline, CDR1 SEHNR and CDR2 FQNEAQ (reference sequence). The CDR3 sequence is 16 residues long. J lost 0 bases, V lost 3 bases, and 3 bases had no gene match. CDR3 loop: CASSFVSGGSTDTQYF. For the CDR3, the DNA is TGTGCCAGCAGCTTTGTTAGCGGGGGGAGCACAGATACGCAGTATTTT.

This clone was observed a few times. The J gene is TRBJ2-2, the V gene TRBV5-1, with D hard to call. The germline CDR1 and CDR2 sequences are SGHRS and YFSETQ. The CDR3 has 16 residues. V lost 2 bases and J lost 5, with 16 bases in between. CDR3 in amino acids: CASSLSVDGSTGELFF. In DNA, the CDR3 is TGCGCCAGCAGCTTATCGGTAGACGGGTCGACCGGGGAGCTGTTTTTT. Together with reference TRBV5-1 and TRBJ2-2, the CDR3 gives the full variable domain: KAGVTQTPRYLIKTRGQQVTLSCSPISGHRSVSWYQQTPGQGLQFLFEYFSETQRNKGNFPGRFSGRQFSNSRSEMNVSTLELGDSALYLCASSLSVDGSTGELFFGEGSRLTVL.

This chain connects TRBV5-4 to TRBJ2-1; a weak D match, TRBD2 (6 bases). The CDR3 covers 13 residues. Germline V gene lookup returns CDR1 SGHNT and CDR2 YYREEE (reference sequence). V gave up 1 base and J gave up 6 bases, with 8 bases separating them. The CDR3 DNA sequence: TGTGCCAGCAGCTTGTCGGGGGTCAATGAGCAGTTCTTC. As protein: CASSLSGVNEQFF.

The chain recombines TRBV6-4 with TRBJ2-1; TRBD1 is a possible D gene (6 bases). CDR1 is MRHNA, CDR2 SNTAGT, per germline. There are 14 residues in the CDR3. The V end was cut by 5 bases, the J end by 8 bases, with 16 bases between. Here the CDR3 reads CASSPDRYSDEQFF. CDR3 coding DNA: TGTGCCAGCAGTCCGGACAGATACTCGGATGAGCAGTTCTTC.

This clone was counted a single time. This chain connects TRBV7-2 to TRBJ2-1; TRBD2 might be the D (5 bases). Per germline, CDR1 SGHTA and CDR2 FQGNSA. V dropped 4 bases and J dropped 5 bases, with 15 bases sitting between them. The CDR3 length is 15 residues. The CDR3 reads CASSYGLQIDNEQFF. The DNA for the CDR3 is TGTGCCAGCAGCTATGGACTGCAGATCGACAATGAGCAGTTCTTC.

This clone showed up just a few times. The gene calls are TRBV7-2 and TRBJ2-3, with TRBD2 matching over 7 bases. Germline V gives CDR1 SGHTA, CDR2 FQGNSA. J was trimmed by 2 bases and V by 5 bases; bases with no gene match: 7. This CDR3 contains 15 residues. As DNA, the CDR3 is TGTGCCAGCAGCAGAAAAACTAGCGACACAGATACGCAGTATTTT. Translation: CASSRKTSDTDTQYF. Combining the CDR3 with reference TRBV7-2 and TRBJ2-3 gives the whole variable domain GAGVSQSPSNKVTEKGKDVELRCDPISGHTALYWYRQSLGQGLEFLIYFQGNSAPDKSGLPSDRFSAERTGGSVSTLTIQRTQQEDSAVYLCASSRKTSDTDTQYFGPGTRLTVL.

This clone was observed a handful of times. This chain connects TRBV7-2 to TRBJ2-1, with TRBD2 identical over 13 bases. Germline V gene lookup returns CDR1 SGHTA and CDR2 FQGNSA. This CDR3 spans 17 amino acids. V lost 4 bases, J lost 2 bases, and 5 bases stayed unmatched. The CDR3 region has the DNA TGTGCCAGCAGCTCCACTAGCGGGGGGGCACCCTACAATGAGCAGTTCTTC. This codes for CASSSTSGGAPYNEQFF.

V is TRBV3-1 (or the pseudogene TRBV3-2) and J is TRBJ2-7, with no clear D. CDR3 length: 13 amino acids. The germline V and J ends were trimmed by 5 bases and 3 bases, with 11 bases remaining between them. CDR1 is LGHDT, CDR2 YNNKEL, per germline (reference sequence). The DNA of the CDR3 is TGTGCCAGCAGCATGGGTCGAGGCTACGAGCAGTACTTC. Its translation: CASSMGRGYEQYF.

The chain uses TRBV19 and TRBJ2-3; D not resolved. Trimming left V 3 bases short and J 2 bases short, with 6 bases between. The CDR3 has 13 residues. The germline V gene encodes CDR1 LNHDA and CDR2 SQIVND (reference sequence). CDR3 region: CASSIGDTDTQYF. The CDR3 DNA reads as TGTGCCAGTAGTATTGGTGACACAGATACGCAGTATTTT.

The V call is TRBV5-1, the J call TRBJ1-2; 7 bases line up with TRBD1. CDR1 is SGHRS, CDR2 YFSETQ, per germline. V gave up 4 bases and J gave up 2 bases; unmatched junction bases: 8. The CDR3 spans 15 residues. CDR3 DNA sequence: TGCGCCAGCAGCCTCTCGACAGGGCTAAACTATGGCTACACCTTC. This gives the protein CASSLSTGLNYGYTF.

The chain has TRBV7-3 and TRBJ2-3; no definite D call. Germline lookup yields CDR1 SGHTA and CDR2 FQGTGA. Trimming removed 8 bases from V and 0 bases from J, with 12 bases in between. This CDR3 region has 14 residues. CDR3 sequence reads: CASSRRSSTDTQYF. DNA for the CDR3: TGTGCCAGCTCCAGACGGAGTAGCACAGATACGCAGTATTTT.

The gene calls are TRBV9 and TRBJ2-3; 12 nucleotides align to TRBD2. V lost 6 bases and J lost 3; bases outside the gene matches: 5. The germline CDR1 and CDR2 sequences are SGDLS and YYNGEE. The CDR3 runs 15 residues. CDR3 coding DNA: TGTGCCAGCACCACCCTAGCGGGAGGGACAGATACGCAGTATTTT. It translates to CASTTLAGGTDTQYF.

This chain connects TRBV14 to TRBJ2-3; 8 positions agree with TRBD2. With 1 base clipped from V and 4 bases from J, the junction kept 10 bases outside the gene matches. Germline CDR1 is SGHDN and CDR2 is FVKESK. The CDR3 sequence is 17 residues long. The CDR3 DNA sequence: TGTGCCAGCAGCCAAGGTATCAAGCGGGGGACGTCAGATACGCAGTATTTT. This sequence encodes CASSQGIKRGTSDTQYF.

The chain employs TRBV11-3 and TRBJ2-2; 7 positions match TRBD2. Unmatched junction bases numbered 7, after V lost 0 bases and J lost 0 bases. CDR1 and CDR2 (germline): SGHNT, YENEEA. The CDR3 consists of 18 residues. The CDR3 sequence is CASSLDLGLAANTGELFF. The CDR3 coding sequence is TGTGCCAGCAGCTTAGATCTCGGTCTAGCGGCGAACACCGGGGAGCTGTTTTTT.

V gene TRBV15 combines with J gene TRBJ1-4, with a weak D call TRBD1 (6 bases). The CDR3 covers 15 residues. Trimming took off 1 base at V and 5 bases at J, with 11 bases between the two ends. Germline V CDR1 and CDR2: LNHNV, YYDKDF (reference sequence). CDR3 loop: CATSRAGTYNEKLFF. Here the CDR3 DNA reads TGTGCCACCAGCAGAGCAGGGACATACAATGAAAAACTGTTTTTT. The full variable domain, its missing parts supplied by reference TRBV15 and TRBJ1-4, is DAMVIQNPRYQVTQFGKPVTLSCSQTLNHNVMYWYQQKSSQAPKLLFHYYDKDFNNEADTPDNFQSRRPNTSFCFLDIRSPGLGDTAMYLCATSRAGTYNEKLFFGSGTQLSVL.

The gene calls are TRBV7-9 and TRBJ1-1; tentatively, D is TRBD1 (6 bases). Per germline, CDR1 SEHNR and CDR2 FQNEAQ (reference sequence). V was cut by 1 base and J by 7 bases, with 16 bases left in between. The CDR3 spans 15 residues. CDR3 nucleotide sequence: TGTGCCAGCAGCTTAGGGGGGGCGGGGGTGGATGAAGCTTTCTTT. Amino acids: CASSLGGAGVDEAFF.

This clone showed up just a few times. The chain has TRBV27 and TRBJ2-2; 9 nucleotides align to TRBD2. Per germline, CDR1 MNHEY and CDR2 SMNVEV (reference sequence). V dropped 1 base and J dropped 2; count of bases not matched to a gene: 2. This CDR3 comprises 16 residues. In nucleotides, the CDR3 is TGTGCCAGCAGTTTATGGGGACTAGCTAACACCGGGGAGCTGTTTTTT. Translation gives CASSLWGLANTGELFF.